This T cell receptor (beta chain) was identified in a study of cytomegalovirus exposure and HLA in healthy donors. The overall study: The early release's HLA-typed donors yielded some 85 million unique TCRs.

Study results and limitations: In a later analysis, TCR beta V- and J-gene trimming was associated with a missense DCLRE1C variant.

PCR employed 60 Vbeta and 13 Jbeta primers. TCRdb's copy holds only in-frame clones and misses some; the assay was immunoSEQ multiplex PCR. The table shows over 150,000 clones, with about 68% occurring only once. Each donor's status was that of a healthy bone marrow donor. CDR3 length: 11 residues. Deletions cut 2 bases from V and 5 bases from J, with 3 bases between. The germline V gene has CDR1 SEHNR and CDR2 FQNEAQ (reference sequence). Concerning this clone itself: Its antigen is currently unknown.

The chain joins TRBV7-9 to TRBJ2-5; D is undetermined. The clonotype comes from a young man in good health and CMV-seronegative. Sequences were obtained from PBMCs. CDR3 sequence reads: CASSLSETQYF. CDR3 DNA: TGTGCCAGCAGCTTATCGGAGACCCAGTACTTC.